These 4 T cell receptor beta chains share one sample of origin, sequenced in a study of blood T cell repertoires in COVID-19. The method was immunoSEQ multiplex PCR; TCRdb's version includes in-frame clones alone and lacks a portion of them. The profile shows 25,000 to 30,000 clones, 85% to 90% of them singletons. The source material was peripheral blood. These receptors were obtained from a human donor in a cohort sampled during active COVID-19.

This clone was found once. The rearrangement joins TRBV5-1 to TRBJ1-2; 8 bases align to TRBD1. Germline loops: CDR1 SGHRS, CDR2 YFSETQ. Trimming cost V 2 bases and J 11 bases; bases outside gene matches: 14. The length of the CDR3 is 15 residues. The CDR3 bases are TGCGCCAGCAGCTTAGGGACCTCAGGGGGCGCAGGTTACACCTTC. Residues: CASSLGTSGGAGYTF.

The V gene is TRBV27, the J gene TRBJ2-5, with D tentatively TRBD2 (6 bases). Germline V gene sequence: CDR1 MNHEY, CDR2 SMNVEV (reference sequence). The CDR3 loop spans 14 amino acids. V shed 6 bases and J shed 4 bases, with 15 bases lying between them. The DNA for the CDR3 is TGTGCCAGCAGACCTACTCACGGGGGAGAGACCCAGTACTTC. This translates into CASRPTHGGETQYF.

J is TRBJ1-5 and V is TRBV19, with 7 bases lining up with TRBD1. The germline V gene encodes CDR1 LNHDA and CDR2 SQIVND (reference sequence). There are 15 residues in the CDR3. V lost 2 bases and J lost 6; bases outside the gene matches: 7. CDR3 sequence reads: CASSIPEGARQPQHF. The CDR3, as DNA: TGTGCCAGTAGTATACCGGAGGGGGCACGTCAGCCCCAGCATTTT.

V usage is TRBV11-2 and J usage is TRBJ2-7; 13 nucleotides agree with TRBD2. The germline gives CDR1 SGHAT, CDR2 FQNNGV. V lost 1 base and J lost 3; bases outside the gene matches: 6. The CDR3 is 17 residues long. This chain's CDR3 is CASSLVGTSGILYEQYF. For the CDR3, the DNA is TGTGCCAGCAGCTTAGTAGGGACTAGCGGGATACTCTACGAGCAGTACTTC.